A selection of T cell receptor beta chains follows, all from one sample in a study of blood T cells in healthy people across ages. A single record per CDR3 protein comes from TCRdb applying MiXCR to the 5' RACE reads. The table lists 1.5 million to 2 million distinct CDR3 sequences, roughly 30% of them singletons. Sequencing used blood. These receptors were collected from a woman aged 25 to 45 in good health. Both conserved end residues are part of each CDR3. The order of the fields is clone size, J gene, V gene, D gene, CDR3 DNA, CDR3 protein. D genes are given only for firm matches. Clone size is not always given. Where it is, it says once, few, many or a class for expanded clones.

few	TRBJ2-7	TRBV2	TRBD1	TGTGCCAGCAGGCTGACAGGGGTAGGGCCCTACGAGCAGTACTTC	CASRLTGVGPYEQYF
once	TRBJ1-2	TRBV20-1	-	TGCAGTGCTTTTGGCGAGGGTAATGCTAACTATGGCTACACCTTC	CSAFGEGNANYGYTF
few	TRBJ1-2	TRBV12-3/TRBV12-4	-	TGTGCCAGCGGGACACGAGGCTACACCTTC	CASGTRGYTF
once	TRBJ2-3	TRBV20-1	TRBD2	TGCAGTGCTAGTCAAAGTGCGCGGGGGGTGGTGACGCAGTGTTTT	CSASQSARGVVTQCF
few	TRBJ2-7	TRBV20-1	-	TGCAGTGCTAGTCCCGTTTCCTACGAGCAGTACTTC	CSASPVSYEQYF
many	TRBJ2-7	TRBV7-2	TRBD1	TGTGCCAGCAGCCTAGGAGGACAGGGTTGGGAGCAGTACTTC	CASSLGGQGWEQYF
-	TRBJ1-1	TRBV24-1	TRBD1	TGTGCCACCAGTGACCTGACAGGGGGTGAAGCTTTCTTT	CATSDLTGGEAFF
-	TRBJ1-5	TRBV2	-	TGTGCCAGCAGTGTTTCGGGGGCTCAGCCCCAGCATTTT	CASSVSGAQPQHF
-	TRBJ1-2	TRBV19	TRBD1	TGTGCCAGTACCATCGGGACAGGGGAAGTCTATGGCTACACCTTC	CASTIGTGEVYGYTF
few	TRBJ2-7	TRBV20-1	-	TGCAGTGCCCCGCAAGGCTACGAGCAGTACTTC	CSAPQGYEQYF
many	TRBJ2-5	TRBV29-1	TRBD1	TGCAGCGCCTGGACAGGGCGGCGAGAGACCCAGTACTTC	CSAWTGRRETQYF
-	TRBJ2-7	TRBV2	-	TGTGCCAGCACCGACGACCAGGACGAGCAGTACTTC	CASTDDQDEQYF
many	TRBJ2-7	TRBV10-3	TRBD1	TGTGCCATCAGTGAGTTTTTCCAGGGGGACGAGCAGTACTTC	CAISEFFQGDEQYF
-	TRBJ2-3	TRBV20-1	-	TGCAGTCCGGATACGCAGTATTTT	CSPDTQYF
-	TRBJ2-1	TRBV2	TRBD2	TGTGCCAGCAGGCTGACTAGCGGGGTTCTTGAGCAGTTCTTC	CASRLTSGVLEQFF
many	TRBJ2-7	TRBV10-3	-	TGTGCCATCAGTGAACAGTACGAGCAGTACTTC	CAISEQYEQYF
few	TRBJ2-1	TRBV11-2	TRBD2	TGTGCCAGCAGCTTAGATGGGCGACTAGCGGACAATGAGCAGTTCTTC	CASSLDGRLADNEQFF
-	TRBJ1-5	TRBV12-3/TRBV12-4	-	TGTGCCAGCAGTTTTTCTACGGGCCTTAATCAGCCCCAGCATTTT	CASSFSTGLNQPQHF
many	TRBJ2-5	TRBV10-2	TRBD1	TGCGCCAGCAGTGGTTCAGGGGGCGTGGAGACCCAGTACTTC	CASSGSGGVETQYF
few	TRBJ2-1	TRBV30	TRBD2	TGTGCCTGGAGCCCCCTAGCTAGCGGGGCCTACAATGAGCAGTTCTTC	CAWSPLASGAYNEQFF
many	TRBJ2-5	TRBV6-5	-	TGTGCCAGCAGTTACTCGAGGCGTTCTGGAGAGACCCAGTACTTC	CASSYSRRSGETQYF
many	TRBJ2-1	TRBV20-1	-	TGCAGTGCTAGGTTCCTGAAGGGGGGCAATGAGCAGTTCTTC	CSARFLKGGNEQFF
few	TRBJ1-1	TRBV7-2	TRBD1	TGTGCCAGCAGCAACAGGGGGCGAGCTACGGGGACTGAAGCTTTCTTT	CASSNRGRATGTEAFF
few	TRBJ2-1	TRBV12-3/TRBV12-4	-	TGTGCCAGCCGGACGACAGCCACCTACAATGAGCAGTTCTTC	CASRTTATYNEQFF
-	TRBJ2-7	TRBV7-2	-	TGTGCCAGCAGTAAAAGCGGGGACAGTCGCTACGAGCAGTACTTC	CASSKSGDSRYEQYF
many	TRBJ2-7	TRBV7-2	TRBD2	TGTGCCAGCAGCCGTACACTAGCGGGAGGGCCCCACGAGCAGTACTTC	CASSRTLAGGPHEQYF
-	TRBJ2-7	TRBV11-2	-	TGTGCCAGCAGCCCCCCGCAAGCGCACGAGCAGTACTTC	CASSPPQAHEQYF
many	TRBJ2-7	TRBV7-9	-	TGTGCCAGCAGCTTAGGTCGCGGGATCGACGAGCAGTACTTC	CASSLGRGIDEQYF
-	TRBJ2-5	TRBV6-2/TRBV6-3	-	TGTGCCAGCAGTTACTCGATCGTGGGGGAACAGTACTTC	CASSYSIVGEQYF
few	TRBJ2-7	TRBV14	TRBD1	TGTGCCAGCAGCCAGGATCACAGGGGTTTCGAGCAGTACTTC	CASSQDHRGFEQYF
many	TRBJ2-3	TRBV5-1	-	TGCGCCAGCAGCCAGACAGGGACTAGCACAGATACGCAGTATTTT	CASSQTGTSTDTQYF
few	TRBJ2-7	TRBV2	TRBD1	TGTGCCAGCAGGTCAGGGGGCCTCTCCTACGAGCAGTACTTC	CASRSGGLSYEQYF
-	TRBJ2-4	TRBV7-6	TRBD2	TGTGCCAGCAGCCGATCGGGGGGGTTGCAGTACTTC	CASSRSGGLQYF
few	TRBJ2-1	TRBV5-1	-	TGCGCCAGCAGCGGGGTGGGACCACCCCTGGATGAGCAGTTCTTC	CASSGVGPPLDEQFF
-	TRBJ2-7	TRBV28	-	TGTGCCAGCGCTCAGGGAGGTTCGACCTACGAGCAGTACTTC	CASAQGGSTYEQYF
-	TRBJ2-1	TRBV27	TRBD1	TGTGCCAGCAGCTGGACAGGGGAAAAGACCCAGTTCTTC	CASSWTGEKTQFF
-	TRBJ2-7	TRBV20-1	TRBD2	TGCAGTGCTAGAGACCGACTAGCGGGCCTTTCAACCTACGAGCAGTACTTC	CSARDRLAGLSTYEQYF
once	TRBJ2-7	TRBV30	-	TGTGCCCGGAATGTAGGGGTCGAGCAGTACTTC	CARNVGVEQYF
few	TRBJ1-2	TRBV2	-	TGTGCCAGCATATCTGGAGGACTCTACACCTTC	CASISGGLYTF
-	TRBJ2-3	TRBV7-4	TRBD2	TGTGCCAGCAGCTCCTCGACAGGGCTCAGCGGGAGGCCCACAGATACGCAGTATTTT	CASSSSTGLSGRPTDTQYF
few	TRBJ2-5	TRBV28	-	TGTGCCACTACGGGGGTTGAATGGAGAGAGACCCAGTACTTC	CATTGVEWRETQYF
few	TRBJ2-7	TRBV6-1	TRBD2	TGTGCCAGCAGTGAAGCTGCGGGAGGGCCCTACGAGCAGTACTTC	CASSEAAGGPYEQYF
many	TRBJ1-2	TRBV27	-	TGTGCCAGCAGCTTATCCGGGGGGAACTATGGCTACACCTTC	CASSLSGGNYGYTF
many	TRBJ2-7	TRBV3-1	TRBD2	TGTGCCAGCAGCCAAGGGACTAGCGGGATGGTCGAGCAGTACTTC	CASSQGTSGMVEQYF
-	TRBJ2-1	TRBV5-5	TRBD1	TGTGCCAGCAGCTTGGTGCGATCGGGGACAGGGCCCCATGAGCAGTTCTTC	CASSLVRSGTGPHEQFF
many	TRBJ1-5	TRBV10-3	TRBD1	TGTGCCACGGGGACAGGGAACAGCAATCAGCCCCAGCATTTT	CATGTGNSNQPQHF
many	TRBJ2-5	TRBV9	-	TGTGCCAGCAGCGTAGGGGGCAGGCCTCAAGAGACCCAGTACTTC	CASSVGGRPQETQYF
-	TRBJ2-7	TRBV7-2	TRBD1	TGTGCCAGCAGCCCTTGGACAGGGATCGGCGAGCAGTACTTC	CASSPWTGIGEQYF
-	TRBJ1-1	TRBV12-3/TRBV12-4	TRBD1	TGTACCAGCAGCGGGACAGGCTCTATCACTGAAGCTTTCTTT	CTSSGTGSITEAFF
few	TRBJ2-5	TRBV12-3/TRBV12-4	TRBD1	TGTGCCAGCAGTCCCCGACAGGGAGCAGTGGAGACCCAGTACTTC	CASSPRQGAVETQYF
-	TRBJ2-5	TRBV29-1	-	TGCAGCGTTGTAAAGCGCCCAGTACTTGGGGAGACCCAGTACTTC	CSVVKRPVLGETQYF
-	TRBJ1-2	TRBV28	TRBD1	TGTGCCAGCAGTTACTTCCGACAGGGTAATGGCTACACCTTC	CASSYFRQGNGYTF
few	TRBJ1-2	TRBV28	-	TGTGCCAGCAGTCCGCCTGGACAGCCCAGTGGCTACACCTTC	CASSPPGQPSGYTF
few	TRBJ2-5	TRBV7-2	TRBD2	TGTGCCAGCAGCTTGTCTAGCGGGAGTTATGAGACCCAGTACTTC	CASSLSSGSYETQYF
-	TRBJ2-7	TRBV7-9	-	TGTGCCAGCAGCTTCAGTCGGAACTCCTACGAGCAGTACTTC	CASSFSRNSYEQYF
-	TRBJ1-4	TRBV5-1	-	TGCGCCAGCAGCCGACGACAGGCCGGAGGGGATGAAAAACGGTTTTTT	CASSRRQAGGDEKRFF